This T cell receptor (beta chain) was retrieved from a study of cytomegalovirus exposure and HLA in healthy donors. PCR used 60 Vbeta primers and 13 Jbeta primers. Sequencing was performed with immunoSEQ multiplex PCR; in TCRdb, only in-frame clones are kept and a portion is missing. The table shows 150,000 to 200,000 clones, with roughly 81% occurring only once. The sample taken for sequencing was PBMCs. The TCR sequence derives from a woman in her late teens or twenties in good health and CMV-seropositive.

CDR3 sequence (DNA): TGTGCCAGCAGTTTTGACGCGACAGGGTCGGATGAAAAACTGTTTTTT. Translating gives CASSFDATGSDEKLFF. V usage is TRBV28 and J usage is TRBJ1-4; the match to TRBD1 covers 7 bases. In germline, CDR1 is MDHEN, CDR2 SYDVKM. Losses at the gene ends were 3 bases for V and 6 bases for J; bases not matched to a gene: 10. The CDR3 is 16 amino acids.